Below, 22 T cell receptor beta chains from the same sample are listed, as sequenced in a study of glioma-infiltrating T cells after dendritic cell vaccination. Time point of the sample: after dendritic cell vaccination, including at tumor progression/relapse. Clones were sequenced by immunoSEQ multiplex PCR, and TCRdb holds only the in-frame ones, with some missing. The sample yields about 82,000 clones, 83% seen once. The input for sequencing was blood, taken after dendritic cell vaccination. The origin of the receptors is a human donor with glioblastoma.

The rearrangement links TRBV7-6 to TRBJ2-7, with D possibly matching TRBD1 (6 bases). The germline CDR1 and CDR2 sequences are SGHVS and FNYEAQ. The length of the CDR3 is 13 residues. Between the trimmed V and J ends, which lost 5 bases and 2 bases, there was a span of 10 bases. The CDR3 here is CASSRDTAYEQYF. CDR3 sequence (DNA): TGTGCCAGCAGCAGGGACACAGCCTACGAGCAGTACTTC.

This clone was detected only a few times. The chain uses TRBV27 and TRBJ1-5, with TRBD1 as a possible D gene (5 bases). V was cut by 3 bases and J by 4 bases, with 7 bases left in between. CDR3 size: 13 residues. The germline V gene encodes CDR1 MNHEY and CDR2 SMNVEV (reference sequence). CDR3 sequence reads: CASSFRGNQPQHF. The CDR3 bases are TGTGCCAGCAGTTTCCGGGGGAATCAGCCCCAGCATTTT.

This clone was observed a few times. This chain connects TRBV6-6 to TRBJ1-4, with a weak D call TRBD1 (5 bases). Per the germline V gene, CDR1 is MNHNY and CDR2 is SVGAGI (reference sequence). The CDR3 covers 16 residues. V was shortened by 4 bases and J by 4 bases, with 16 bases between the two germline ends. For the CDR3, the DNA is TGTGCCAGCAGTTTCGCCGAAGGGGTTGTTAATGAAAAACTGTTTTTT. This encodes CASSFAEGVVNEKLFF.

The rearrangement uses TRBV5-5 and TRBJ2-3; 8 nucleotides match TRBD2. V lost 4 bases and J lost 4; bases outside the gene matches: 8. Germline CDR1 is SGHKS and CDR2 is YYEKEE (reference sequence). This CDR3 region has 15 residues. CDR3 nucleotide sequence: TGTGCCAGCAGCCCGGGGACTAGTAGAGCAGATACGCAGTATTTT. It codes for CASSPGTSRADTQYF.

The chain has TRBV4-2 and TRBJ1-4, with D unresolved. Between the trimmed V and J ends, which lost 2 bases and 1 base, there was a span of 14 bases. The CDR3 contains 17 residues. Germline V gene sequence: CDR1 LGHNA, CDR2 YNFKEQ. The CDR3 spells CASSQILTRGTNEKLFF. CDR3 in DNA: TGTGCCAGCAGCCAAATATTAACACGAGGAACTAATGAAAAACTGTTTTTT.

The chain is built from TRBV10-3 and TRBJ1-4; D is unresolved. The CDR3 spans 14 residues. Germline CDR1 ENHRY, CDR2 SYGVKD. V lost 6 bases and J 5 bases, leaving 13 bases between the germline ends. The CDR3 DNA sequence: TGTGCCATCAGGGAGACTGAGAAAAATGAAAAACTGTTTTTT. It yields the protein CAIRETEKNEKLFF.

This clone appeared a few times. This rearrangement joins TRBV2 to TRBJ1-1; maybe TRBD1 (6 bases). Germline lookup yields CDR1 SNHLY and CDR2 FYNNEI. Trimming took off 4 bases at V and 0 bases at J, with 12 bases between the two ends. This CDR3 has 15 residues. CDR3 amino acids: CASSVYRALNTEAFF. CDR3 DNA sequence: TGTGCCAGCAGTGTTTACAGGGCACTGAACACTGAAGCTTTCTTT.

The chain employs TRBV5-1 and TRBJ2-5, with 8 bases lining up with TRBD1. The J call may be in error: the DNA end matches TRBJ2-7 better. This CDR3 is built from 14 residues. The germline CDR1 and CDR2 sequences are SGHRS and YFSETQ. CDR3 in DNA: TGCGCCAGCAGCTTGGCCGGACAGGGCGACGAGCAGTACTTC. Its translation is CASSLAGQGDEQYF.

This clone was detected only once. The chain combines TRBV2 with TRBJ1-1; 8 positions agree with TRBD1. V dropped 8 bases and J dropped 5; count of bases not matched to a gene: 4. Germline loops: CDR1 SNHLY, CDR2 FYNNEI. The CDR3 runs to 12 residues. The CDR3 DNA reads TGTGCCAGCGCGGACAGGGATACTGAAGCTTTCTTT. It specifies CASADRDTEAFF.

The chain employs TRBV4-3 and TRBJ2-7, with 10 bases that match TRBD1. This CDR3 has 14 residues. V trimming: 4 bases; J trimming: 3 bases; junction bases outside the gene matches: 3. Germline V gives CDR1 LGHNA, CDR2 YSLEER. The CDR3 is CASSPGQGSYEQYF. CDR3 in DNA: TGCGCCAGCAGCCCGGGACAGGGGAGCTACGAGCAGTACTTC.

This rearrangement joins TRBV5-4 to TRBJ1-4; D is ambiguous. Germline V gene lookup returns CDR1 SGHNT and CDR2 YYREEE (reference sequence). V lost 0 bases, J lost 4 bases, and 7 bases lay in between. The CDR3 length is 14 residues. CDR3 protein: CASSLGSLNEKLFF. Written as DNA, the CDR3 is TGTGCCAGCAGCTTGGGGTCACTTAATGAAAAACTGTTTTTT.

The chain recombines TRBV4-3 with TRBJ1-1; TRBD1 agrees at 7 bases. The V segment lost 0 bases and the J segment 4 bases; nucleotides outside the gene matches: 5. The CDR3 contains 15 residues. Germline V gives CDR1 LGHNA, CDR2 YSLEER. The DNA of the CDR3 is TGCGCCAGCAGCCAAGACAGGGGGGTGGGCACTGAAGCTTTCTTT. It is translated as CASSQDRGVGTEAFF.

The chain recombines TRBV7-6 with TRBJ1-1; unclear D gene. The germline V gene encodes CDR1 SGHVS and CDR2 FNYEAQ. This CDR3 has 13 residues. V was pared by 1 base and J by 8 bases, with 11 bases between. The CDR3 spells CASSLEGAAEAFF. CDR3 nucleotides: TGTGCCAGCAGCTTAGAAGGTGCGGCCGAAGCTTTCTTT. The entire variable domain, with the rest obtained from reference TRBV7-6 and TRBJ1-1, is as follows: GAGVSQSPRYKVTKRGQDVALRCDPISGHVSLYWYRQALGQGPEFLTYFNYEAQQDKSGLPNDRFSAERPEGSISTLTIQRTEQRDSAMYRCASSLEGAAEAFFGQGTRLTVV.

The chain recombines TRBV27 with TRBJ1-2; D possibly corresponds to TRBD1 (5 bases). V was trimmed by 4 bases and J by 6 bases, leaving 15 bases between them. The length of the CDR3 is 14 residues. Germline V gene sequence: CDR1 MNHEY, CDR2 SMNVEV (reference sequence). CDR3 in amino acids: CASSSPGLVDGYTF. The DNA for the CDR3 is TGTGCCAGCAGTTCCCCAGGGTTGGTAGATGGCTACACCTTC.

The chain links TRBV10-3 to TRBJ2-7, with D perhaps matching TRBD1 (5 bases). CDR1 is ENHRY, CDR2 SYGVKD, per germline. The germline V and J ends were trimmed by 3 bases and 2 bases, with 11 bases remaining between them. The CDR3 length is 14 residues. The CDR3 coding sequence is TGTGCCATCAGTGACGACAGCCTCCCCTACGAGCAGTACTTC. This translates into CAISDDSLPYEQYF.

The chain joins TRBV19 to TRBJ2-7, with TRBD2 matching 9 bases. CDR3 length: 17 amino acids. CDR1 LNHDA and CDR2 SQIVND come from the germline V gene (reference sequence). With V trimmed by 0 bases and J by 0 bases, 6 bases remained unmatched. The CDR3, as DNA: TGTGCCAGTAGTATAGACCAAAGCGGGGGGAACTCCTACGAGCAGTACTTC. It translates to CASSIDQSGGNSYEQYF.

This chain connects TRBV5-8 to TRBJ1-2; 8 bases fit TRBD1. The CDR3 runs to 13 residues. The V gene's germline CDR1 is SGHTS and CDR2 YDEGEE. J lost 8 bases, V lost 3 bases, and 6 bases had no gene match. CDR3 sequence reads: CASSSGQAIGYTF. The CDR3 coding sequence is TGTGCCAGCAGCTCGGGACAGGCGATCGGCTACACCTTC.

The chain couples TRBV2 to TRBJ1-1; D is unclear. V was pared by 6 bases and J by 11 bases, with 13 bases between. This CDR3 is 11 amino acids long. Germline V gives CDR1 SNHLY, CDR2 FYNNEI. The CDR3 nucleotides are TGTGCCAGCAGGTTTGGAGGGTGGGCTTTCTTT. It is translated as CASRFGGWAFF.

The chain links TRBV6-6 to TRBJ2-2; 8 bases map to TRBD2. Germline V gene lookup returns CDR1 MNHNY and CDR2 SVGAGI (reference sequence). V trimming: 7 bases; J trimming: 2 bases; junction bases outside the gene matches: 6. The CDR3 has 15 amino acids. The CDR3 DNA reads TGTGCCAGCACGGGGGGGAACGTCAACACCGGGGAGCTGTTTTTT. This gives the protein CASTGGNVNTGELFF.

This sequence joins TRBV12-5 and TRBJ1-5; tentative D call: TRBD1 (6 bases). The germline gives CDR1 LGHNT, CDR2 FRNRAP. This CDR3 is built from 14 residues. Trimming cost V 3 bases and J 7 bases, with 13 bases left between them. The CDR3: CASGFWPGEQPQHF. As DNA, the CDR3 is TGTGCTAGTGGTTTCTGGCCAGGGGAACAGCCCCAGCATTTT.

This clone showed up just once. The rearrangement joins TRBV2 to TRBJ1-2; the D is unclear. This CDR3 region has 11 residues. Trimming left V 4 bases short and J 8 bases short, with 8 bases between. Per germline, CDR1 SNHLY and CDR2 FYNNEI. The CDR3 spells CASSAGWGYTF. As DNA, the CDR3 is TGTGCCAGCAGTGCGGGGTGGGGCTACACCTTC.

V is TRBV6-1 and J is TRBJ2-1; TRBD1 aligns across 7 bases. Germline loops: CDR1 MNHNS, CDR2 SASEGT. The J segment lost 3 bases and the V segment lost 6 bases, leaving 5 bases of the junction unmatched. This CDR3 has 14 residues. The CDR3 here is CASRWDRNYNEQFF. CDR3 nucleotides: TGTGCCAGCAGATGGGACAGAAACTACAATGAGCAGTTCTTC.